This T cell receptor beta chain is from a study of blood T cell repertoires in COVID-19. Study in general: Acute and convalescent COVID-19 specimens originated in the United States, Italy and Spain. Sources were T cells, B-cell-depleted T cells, or PBMCs; the material itself was cDNA or gDNA.

The assay was immunoSEQ multiplex PCR, and TCRdb's table has in-frame clones only and misses some. Among roughly 130,000 clones listed, around 87% were seen once. CDR3 length: 14 residues. V lost 3 bases to trimming and J lost 5 bases, with 11 bases between them. Germline assignment: CDR1 SGHRS and CDR2 YFSETQ. Source material: peripheral blood. The V gene is TRBV5-1, the J gene TRBJ2-2, with a tentative D call TRBD2 (5 bases). This receptor was taken from a woman in her sixties or seventies with acute or convalescent COVID-19. The CDR3 region has the DNA TGCGCCAGCAGCTCCGCCGGGGAGACCGGGGAGCTGTTTTTT. It yields the protein CASSSAGETGELFF.